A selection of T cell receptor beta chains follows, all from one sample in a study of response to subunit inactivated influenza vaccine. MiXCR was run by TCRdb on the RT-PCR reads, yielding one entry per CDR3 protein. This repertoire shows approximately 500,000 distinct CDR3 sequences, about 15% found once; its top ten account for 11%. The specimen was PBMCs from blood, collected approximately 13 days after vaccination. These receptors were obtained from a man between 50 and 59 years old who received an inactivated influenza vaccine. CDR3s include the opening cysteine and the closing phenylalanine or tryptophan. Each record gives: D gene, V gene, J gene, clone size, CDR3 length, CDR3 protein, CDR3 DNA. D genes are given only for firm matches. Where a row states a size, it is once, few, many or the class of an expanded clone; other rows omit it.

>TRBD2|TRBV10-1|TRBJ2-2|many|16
CASSEGLAGPTGELFF
TGCGCCAGCAGTGAGGGACTAGCGGGTCCAACCGGGGAGCTGTTTTTT
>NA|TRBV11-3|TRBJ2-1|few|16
CASSPGGQFPSNEQFF
TGTGCCAGCAGCCCGGGGGGACAGTTTCCGTCAAATGAGCAGTTCTTC
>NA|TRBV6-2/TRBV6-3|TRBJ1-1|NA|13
CASSYLRSTEAFF
TGTGCCAGCAGTTACTTAAGGAGCACTGAAGCTTTCTTT
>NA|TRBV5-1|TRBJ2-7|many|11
CASSIGYEQYF
TGCGCCAGCAGCATAGGGTACGAGCAGTACTTC
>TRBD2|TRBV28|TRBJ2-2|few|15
CASSTTSGGTGELFF
TGTGCCAGCAGCACCACTAGCGGAGGCACCGGGGAGCTGTTTTTT
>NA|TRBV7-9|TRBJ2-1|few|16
CASSLLALGSYNEQFF
TGTGCCAGCAGCCTATTAGCCCTCGGATCCTACAATGAGCAGTTCTTC
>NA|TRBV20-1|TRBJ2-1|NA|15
CSARAGLSPYNEQFF
TGCAGTGCTAGAGCGGGATTAAGCCCGTACAATGAGCAGTTCTTC
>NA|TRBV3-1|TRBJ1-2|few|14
CASSSRRGLVGYTF
TGTGCCAGCAGCTCCCGACGGGGGCTGGTGGGCTACACCTTC
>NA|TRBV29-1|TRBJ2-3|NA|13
CSVGGTFTDTQYF
TGCAGCGTTGGGGGGACATTCACAGATACGCAGTATTTT
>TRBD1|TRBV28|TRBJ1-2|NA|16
CASSLARGPSNYGYTF
TGTGCCAGCAGTTTGGCAAGGGGGCCGTCTAACTATGGCTACACCTTC
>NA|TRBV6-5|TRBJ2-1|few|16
CASSYSPGPSYNEQFF
TGTGCCAGCAGTTACTCGCCGGGGCCCTCCTACAATGAGCAGTTCTTC
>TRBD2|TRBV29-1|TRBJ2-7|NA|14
CSVETSGHSYEQYF
TGCAGCGTTGAGACTAGCGGTCACTCCTACGAGCAGTACTTC
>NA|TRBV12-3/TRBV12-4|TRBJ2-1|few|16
CASSSRTGRAYNEQFF
TGTGCCAGCAGTTCCCGGACAGGGAGGGCCTACAATGAGCAGTTCTTC
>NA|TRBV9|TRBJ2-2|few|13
CASSVGPTGELFF
TGTGCCAGCAGCGTAGGTCCCACCGGGGAGCTGTTTTTT
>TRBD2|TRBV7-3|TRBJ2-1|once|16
CASSLGAGGPHNEQFF
TGTGCCAGCAGCTTAGGGGCGGGAGGGCCCCACAATGAGCAGTTCTTC
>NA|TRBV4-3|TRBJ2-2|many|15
CASSQRPGSTGELFF
TGCGCCAGCAGCCAACGACCAGGGTCCACCGGGGAGCTGTTTTTT
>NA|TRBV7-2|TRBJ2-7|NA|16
CASSYQQQTASYEQYF
TGTGCCAGCAGCTATCAGCAGCAGACAGCATCCTACGAGCAGTACTTC
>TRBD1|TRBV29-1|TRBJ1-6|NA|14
CSVRTGVYNSPLHF
TGCAGCGTTCGGACAGGGGTATATAATTCACCCCTCCACTTT
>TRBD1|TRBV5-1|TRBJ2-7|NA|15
CASSWTGTGGYEQYF
TGCGCCAGCAGCTGGACCGGGACAGGGGGCTACGAGCAGTACTTC
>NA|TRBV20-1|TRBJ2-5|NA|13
CSSSGTSKGTQYF
TGCAGTTCTTCCGGGACATCGAAGGGGACCCAGTACTTC
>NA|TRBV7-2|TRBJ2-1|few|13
CASSLVKENEQFF
TGTGCCAGCAGCTTAGTCAAAGAGAATGAGCAGTTCTTC
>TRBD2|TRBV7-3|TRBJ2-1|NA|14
CASSQGTSGSLRFF
TGTGCCAGCAGCCAAGGGACTAGCGGGAGCCTTCGGTTCTTC
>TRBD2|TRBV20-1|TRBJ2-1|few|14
CSAGGLAGAGEQFF
TGCAGTGCTGGGGGACTAGCGGGAGCGGGTGAGCAGTTCTTC
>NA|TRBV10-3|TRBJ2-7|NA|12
CAARNSESEQYF
TGTGCCGCCAGGAATTCGGAGTCCGAGCAGTACTTC
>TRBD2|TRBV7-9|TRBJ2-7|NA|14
CASTETSGEYEQYF
TGTGCCAGCACCGAGACTAGCGGGGAATACGAGCAGTACTTC
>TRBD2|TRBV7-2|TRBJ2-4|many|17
CASTSVPGRAAKNIQYF
TGTGCCAGCACCTCCGTCCCCGGGAGGGCTGCCAAAAACATTCAGTACTTC
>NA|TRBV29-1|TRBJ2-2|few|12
CSILEEAGELFF
TGCAGCATACTTGAAGAGGCCGGGGAGCTGTTTTTT
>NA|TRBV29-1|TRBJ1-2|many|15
CSARTADRANYGYTF
TGCAGCGCTCGGACAGCTGACAGAGCTAACTATGGCTACACCTTC
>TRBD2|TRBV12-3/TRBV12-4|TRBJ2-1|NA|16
CASNPRRASGRAEQFF
TGTGCCAGCAATCCCCGTAGGGCTAGCGGGAGAGCTGAGCAGTTCTTC
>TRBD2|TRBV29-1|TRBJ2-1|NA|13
CSVTSGGAYEQFF
TGCAGCGTAACTAGCGGGGGGGCCTATGAGCAGTTCTTC
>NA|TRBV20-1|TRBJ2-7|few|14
CSAKDGKSSYEQYF
TGCAGTGCGAAGGACGGTAAGAGCTCCTACGAGCAGTACTTC
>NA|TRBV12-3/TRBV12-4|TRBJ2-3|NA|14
CASTPSVSTDTQYF
TGTGCCAGCACCCCTAGCGTAAGCACAGATACGCAGTATTTT
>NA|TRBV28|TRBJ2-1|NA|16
CASSRTGAASYNEQFF
TGTGCCAGCAGCCGAACGGGGGCTGCCTCCTACAATGAGCAGTTCTTC
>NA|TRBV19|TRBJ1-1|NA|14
CASMGSASGRQAFF
TGTGCCAGTATGGGTTCGGCCTCGGGACGGCAAGCTTTCTTT
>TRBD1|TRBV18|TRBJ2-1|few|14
CASSPQGQAGEQFF
TGTGCCAGCTCACCCCAAGGACAGGCAGGGGAGCAGTTCTTC
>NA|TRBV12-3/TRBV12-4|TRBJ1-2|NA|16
CASSSSLRGGERGYTF
TGTGCCAGCAGTTCCTCATTAAGGGGAGGGGAACGTGGCTACACCTTC
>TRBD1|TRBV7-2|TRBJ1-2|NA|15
CASSLRTGVLGGYTF
TGTGCCAGCAGCTTACGGACAGGGGTGCTTGGAGGCTACACCTTC
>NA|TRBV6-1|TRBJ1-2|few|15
CASTGGFSDPYGYTF
TGTGCCAGCACCGGGGGGTTCAGCGACCCCTATGGCTACACCTTC
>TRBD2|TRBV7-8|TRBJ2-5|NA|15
CASSLVGTSAETQYF
TGTGCCAGCAGCTTAGTAGGGACTAGCGCTGAGACCCAGTACTTC
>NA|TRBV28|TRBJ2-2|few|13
CASRVSNTGELFF
TGTGCCAGCAGGGTATCGAACACCGGGGAGCTGTTTTTT